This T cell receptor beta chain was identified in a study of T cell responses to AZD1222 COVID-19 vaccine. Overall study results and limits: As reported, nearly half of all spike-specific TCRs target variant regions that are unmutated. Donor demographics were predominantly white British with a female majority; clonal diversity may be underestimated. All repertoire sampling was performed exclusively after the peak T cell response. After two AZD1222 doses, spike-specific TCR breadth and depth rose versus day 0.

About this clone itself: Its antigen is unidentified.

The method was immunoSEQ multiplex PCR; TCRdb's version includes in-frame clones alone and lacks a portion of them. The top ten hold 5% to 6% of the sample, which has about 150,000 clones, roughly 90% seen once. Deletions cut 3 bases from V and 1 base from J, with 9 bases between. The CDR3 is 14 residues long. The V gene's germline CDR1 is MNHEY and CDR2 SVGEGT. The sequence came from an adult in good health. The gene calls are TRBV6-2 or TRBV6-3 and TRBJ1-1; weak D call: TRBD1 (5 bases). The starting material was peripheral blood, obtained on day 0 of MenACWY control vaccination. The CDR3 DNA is TGTGCCAGCAGTTATAATGGGGGGAACACTGAAGCTTTCTTT. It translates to CASSYNGGNTEAFF.